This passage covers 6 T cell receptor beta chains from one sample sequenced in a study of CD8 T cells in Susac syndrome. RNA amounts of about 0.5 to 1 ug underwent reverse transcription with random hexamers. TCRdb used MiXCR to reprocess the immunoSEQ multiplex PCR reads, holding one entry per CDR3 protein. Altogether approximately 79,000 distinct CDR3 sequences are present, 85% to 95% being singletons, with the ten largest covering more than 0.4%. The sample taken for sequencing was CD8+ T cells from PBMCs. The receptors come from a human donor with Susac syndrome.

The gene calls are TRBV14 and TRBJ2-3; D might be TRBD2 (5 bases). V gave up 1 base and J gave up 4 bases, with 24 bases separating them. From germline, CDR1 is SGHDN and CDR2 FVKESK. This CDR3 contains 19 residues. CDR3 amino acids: CASSQAGFRRFLSPDTQYF. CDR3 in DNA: TGTGCCAGCAGCCAAGCGGGGTTCCGAAGGTTTCTGTCCCCAGATACGCAGTATTTT.

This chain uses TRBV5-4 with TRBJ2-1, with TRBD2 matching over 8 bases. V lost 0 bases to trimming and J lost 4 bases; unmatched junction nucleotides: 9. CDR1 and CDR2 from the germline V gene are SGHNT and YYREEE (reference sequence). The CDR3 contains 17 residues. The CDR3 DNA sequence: TGTGCCAGCAGCTTGGGATTGGCGGGAGGTGGATACAATGAGCAGTTCTTC. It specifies CASSLGLAGGGYNEQFF.

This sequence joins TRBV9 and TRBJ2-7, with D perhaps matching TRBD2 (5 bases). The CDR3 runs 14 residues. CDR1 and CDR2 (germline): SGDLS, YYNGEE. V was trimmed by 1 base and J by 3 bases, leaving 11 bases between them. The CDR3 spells CASSVSTSDYEQYF. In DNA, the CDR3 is TGTGCCAGCAGCGTATCCACTAGTGACTACGAGCAGTACTTC.

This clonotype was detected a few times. The CDR3 loop is CASSGDRGPTDTQYF. The CDR3 DNA reads TGTGCCAGCAGTGGGGACAGGGGGCCCACAGATACGCAGTATTTT. The chain employs TRBV9 and TRBJ2-3; TRBD1 matches 12 bases. The germline V gene encodes CDR1 SGDLS and CDR2 YYNGEE. J gave up 2 bases and V 5 bases, and 3 bases lay outside the gene matches. The CDR3 runs to 15 residues.

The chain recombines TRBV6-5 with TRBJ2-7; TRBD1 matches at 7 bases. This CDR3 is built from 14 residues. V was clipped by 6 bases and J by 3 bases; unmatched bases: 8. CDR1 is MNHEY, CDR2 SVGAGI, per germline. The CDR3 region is CASRRTGAGYEQYF. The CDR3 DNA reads TGTGCCAGCAGGCGTACAGGGGCCGGCTACGAGCAGTACTTC.

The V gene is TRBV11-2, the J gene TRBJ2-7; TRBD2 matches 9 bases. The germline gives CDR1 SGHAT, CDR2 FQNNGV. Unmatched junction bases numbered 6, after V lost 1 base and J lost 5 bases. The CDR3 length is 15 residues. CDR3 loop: CASSLGVAGVDEQYF. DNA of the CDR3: TGTGCCAGCAGCTTAGGTGTAGCGGGAGTCGACGAGCAGTACTTC.